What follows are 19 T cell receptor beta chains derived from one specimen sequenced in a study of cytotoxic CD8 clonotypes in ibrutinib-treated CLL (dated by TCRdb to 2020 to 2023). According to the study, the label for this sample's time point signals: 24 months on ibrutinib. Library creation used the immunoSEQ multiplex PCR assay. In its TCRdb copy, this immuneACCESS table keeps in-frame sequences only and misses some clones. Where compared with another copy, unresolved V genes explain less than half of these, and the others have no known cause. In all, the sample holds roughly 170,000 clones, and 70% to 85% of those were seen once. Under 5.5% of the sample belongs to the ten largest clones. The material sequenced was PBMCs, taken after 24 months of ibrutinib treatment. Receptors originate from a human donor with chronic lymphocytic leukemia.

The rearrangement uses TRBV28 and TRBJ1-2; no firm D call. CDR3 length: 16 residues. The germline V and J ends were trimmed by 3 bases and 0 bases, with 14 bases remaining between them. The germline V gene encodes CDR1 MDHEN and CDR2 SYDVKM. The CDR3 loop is CASSFQTPLANYGYTF. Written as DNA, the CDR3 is TGTGCCAGCAGTTTTCAGACACCGTTAGCTAACTATGGCTACACCTTC.

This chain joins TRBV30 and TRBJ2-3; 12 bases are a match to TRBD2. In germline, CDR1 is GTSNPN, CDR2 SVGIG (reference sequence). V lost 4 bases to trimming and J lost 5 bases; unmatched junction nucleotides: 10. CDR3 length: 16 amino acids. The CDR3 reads CAWTNGVGLAGDTQYF. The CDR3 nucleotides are TGTGCCTGGACGAATGGGGTGGGACTAGCGGGAGATACGCAGTATTTT.

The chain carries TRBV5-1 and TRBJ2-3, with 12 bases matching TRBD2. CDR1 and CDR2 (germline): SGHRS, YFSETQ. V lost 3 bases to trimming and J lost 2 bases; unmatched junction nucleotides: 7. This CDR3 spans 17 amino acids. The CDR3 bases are TGCGCCAGCAGCTGGAGGGGACTAGCGGGCTCCACAGATACGCAGTATTTT. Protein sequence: CASSWRGLAGSTDTQYF.

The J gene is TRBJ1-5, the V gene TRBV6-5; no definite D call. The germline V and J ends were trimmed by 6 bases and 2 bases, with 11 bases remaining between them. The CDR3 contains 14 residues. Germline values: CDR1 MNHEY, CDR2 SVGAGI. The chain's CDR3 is CASRNSAGNQPQHF. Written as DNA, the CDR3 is TGTGCCAGCAGAAACAGTGCTGGCAATCAGCCCCAGCATTTT.

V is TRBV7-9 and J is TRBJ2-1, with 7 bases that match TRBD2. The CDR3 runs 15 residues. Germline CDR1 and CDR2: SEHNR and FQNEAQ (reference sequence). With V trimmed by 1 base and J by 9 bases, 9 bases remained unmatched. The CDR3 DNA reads TGTGCCAGCAGCTTAGTATCGCGGGAGCTCGGTGAGCAGTTCTTC. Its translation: CASSLVSRELGEQFF.

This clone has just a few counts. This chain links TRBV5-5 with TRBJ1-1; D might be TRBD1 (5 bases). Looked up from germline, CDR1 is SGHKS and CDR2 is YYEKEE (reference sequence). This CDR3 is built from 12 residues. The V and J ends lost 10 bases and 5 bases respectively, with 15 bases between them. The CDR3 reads CAGRRGWTEAFF. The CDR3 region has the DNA TGTGCCGGCCGGCGGGGGTGGACTGAAGCTTTCTTT.

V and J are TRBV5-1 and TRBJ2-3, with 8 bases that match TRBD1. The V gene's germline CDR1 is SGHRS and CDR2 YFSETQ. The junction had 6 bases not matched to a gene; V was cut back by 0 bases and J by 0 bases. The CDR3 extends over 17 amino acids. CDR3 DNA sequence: TGCGCCAGCAGCTTGGCAGGGGGCAGCGGGAGCACAGATACGCAGTATTTT. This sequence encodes CASSLAGGSGSTDTQYF.

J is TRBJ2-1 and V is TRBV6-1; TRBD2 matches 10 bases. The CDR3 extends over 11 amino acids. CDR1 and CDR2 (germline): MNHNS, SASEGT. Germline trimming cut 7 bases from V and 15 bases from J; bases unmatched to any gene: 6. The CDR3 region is CASIGVAGGFF. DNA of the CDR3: TGTGCCAGCATCGGCGTAGCGGGAGGGTTCTTC.

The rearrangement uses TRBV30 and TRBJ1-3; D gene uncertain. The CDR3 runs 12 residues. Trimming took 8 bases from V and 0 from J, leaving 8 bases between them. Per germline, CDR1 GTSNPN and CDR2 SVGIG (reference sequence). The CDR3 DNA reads TGTGCCGGAGAGAGCTCTGGAAACACCATATATTTT. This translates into CAGESSGNTIYF. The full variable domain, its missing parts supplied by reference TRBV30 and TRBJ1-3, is SQTIHQWPATLVQPVGSPLSLECTVEGTSNPNLYWYRQAAGRGLQLLFYSVGIGQISSEVPQNLSASRPQDRQFILSSKKLLLSDSGFYLCAGESSGNTIYFGEGSWLTVV.

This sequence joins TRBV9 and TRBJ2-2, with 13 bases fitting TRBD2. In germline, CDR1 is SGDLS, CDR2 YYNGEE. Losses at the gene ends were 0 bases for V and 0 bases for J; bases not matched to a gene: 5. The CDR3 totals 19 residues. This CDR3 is CASSVGTSGGNSNTGELFF. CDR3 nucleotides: TGTGCCAGCAGCGTAGGGACTAGCGGGGGAAATTCGAACACCGGGGAGCTGTTTTTT.

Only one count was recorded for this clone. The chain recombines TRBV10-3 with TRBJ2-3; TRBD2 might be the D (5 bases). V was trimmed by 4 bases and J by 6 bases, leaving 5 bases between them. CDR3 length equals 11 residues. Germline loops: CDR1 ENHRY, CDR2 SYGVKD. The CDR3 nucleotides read TGTGCCATCAGTGTAGCGGATACGCAGTATTTT. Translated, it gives CAISVADTQYF.

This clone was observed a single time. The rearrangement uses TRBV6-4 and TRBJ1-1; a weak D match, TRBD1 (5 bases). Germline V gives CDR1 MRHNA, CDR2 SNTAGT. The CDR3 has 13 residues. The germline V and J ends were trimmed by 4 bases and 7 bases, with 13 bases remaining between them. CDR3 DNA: TGTGCCAGCAGTGGGGAGCAGGGAGGTGAAGCTTTCTTT. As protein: CASSGEQGGEAFF.

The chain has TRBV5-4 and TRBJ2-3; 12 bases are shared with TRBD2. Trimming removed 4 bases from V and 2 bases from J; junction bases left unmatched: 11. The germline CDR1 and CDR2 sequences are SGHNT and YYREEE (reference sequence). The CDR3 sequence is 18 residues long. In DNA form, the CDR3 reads TGTGCCAGCAGCGTGACTAGCGGGAGACCCTTGGCCACAGATACGCAGTATTTT. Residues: CASSVTSGRPLATDTQYF.

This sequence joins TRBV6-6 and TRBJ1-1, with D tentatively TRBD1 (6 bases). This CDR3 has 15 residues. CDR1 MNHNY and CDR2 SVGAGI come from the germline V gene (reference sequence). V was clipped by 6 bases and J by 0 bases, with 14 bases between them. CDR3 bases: TGTGCCAGCAGGAACCGACAGGTTATGAACACTGAAGCTTTCTTT. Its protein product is CASRNRQVMNTEAFF.

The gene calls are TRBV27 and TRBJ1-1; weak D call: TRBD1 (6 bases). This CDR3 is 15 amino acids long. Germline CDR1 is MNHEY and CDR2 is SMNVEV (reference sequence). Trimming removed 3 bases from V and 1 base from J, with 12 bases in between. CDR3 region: CASSFRGHTNTEAFF. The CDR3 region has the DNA TGTGCCAGCAGTTTCAGGGGACACACGAACACTGAAGCTTTCTTT.

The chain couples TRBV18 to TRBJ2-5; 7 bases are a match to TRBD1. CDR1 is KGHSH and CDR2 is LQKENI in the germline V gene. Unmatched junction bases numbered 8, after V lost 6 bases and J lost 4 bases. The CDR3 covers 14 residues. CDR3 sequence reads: CASSPTGAGETQYF. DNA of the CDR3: TGTGCCAGCTCGCCTACAGGGGCCGGAGAGACCCAGTACTTC.

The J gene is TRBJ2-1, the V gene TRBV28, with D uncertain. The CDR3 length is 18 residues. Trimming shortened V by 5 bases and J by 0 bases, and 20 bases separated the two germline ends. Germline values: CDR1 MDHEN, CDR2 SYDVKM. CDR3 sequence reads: CASSVQAPTMSSYNEQFF. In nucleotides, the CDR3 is TGTGCCAGCAGTGTTCAGGCGCCGACGATGAGCTCCTACAATGAGCAGTTCTTC.

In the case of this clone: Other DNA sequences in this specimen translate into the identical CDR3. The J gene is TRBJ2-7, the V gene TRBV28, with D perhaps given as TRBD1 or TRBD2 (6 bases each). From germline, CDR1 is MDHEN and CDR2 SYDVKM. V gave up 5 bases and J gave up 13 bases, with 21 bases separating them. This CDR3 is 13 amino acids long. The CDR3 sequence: CASSEQGLQGQYF. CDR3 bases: TGTGCCAGCAGTGAACAGGGACTGCAAGGGCAATACTTC. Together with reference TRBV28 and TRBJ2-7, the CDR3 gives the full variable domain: DVKVTQSSRYLVKRTGEKVFLECVQDMDHENMFWYRQDPGLGLRLIYFSYDVKMKEKGDIPEGYSVSREKKERFSLILESASTNQTSMYLCASSEQGLQGQYFGPGTRLTVT.

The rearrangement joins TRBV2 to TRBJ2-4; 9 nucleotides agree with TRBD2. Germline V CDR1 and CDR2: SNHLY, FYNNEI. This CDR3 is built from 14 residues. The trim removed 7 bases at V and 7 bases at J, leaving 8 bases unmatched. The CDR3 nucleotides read TGTGCCAGCACTCCTCATGGGACTAGCAACATTCAGTACTTC. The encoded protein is CASTPHGTSNIQYF.